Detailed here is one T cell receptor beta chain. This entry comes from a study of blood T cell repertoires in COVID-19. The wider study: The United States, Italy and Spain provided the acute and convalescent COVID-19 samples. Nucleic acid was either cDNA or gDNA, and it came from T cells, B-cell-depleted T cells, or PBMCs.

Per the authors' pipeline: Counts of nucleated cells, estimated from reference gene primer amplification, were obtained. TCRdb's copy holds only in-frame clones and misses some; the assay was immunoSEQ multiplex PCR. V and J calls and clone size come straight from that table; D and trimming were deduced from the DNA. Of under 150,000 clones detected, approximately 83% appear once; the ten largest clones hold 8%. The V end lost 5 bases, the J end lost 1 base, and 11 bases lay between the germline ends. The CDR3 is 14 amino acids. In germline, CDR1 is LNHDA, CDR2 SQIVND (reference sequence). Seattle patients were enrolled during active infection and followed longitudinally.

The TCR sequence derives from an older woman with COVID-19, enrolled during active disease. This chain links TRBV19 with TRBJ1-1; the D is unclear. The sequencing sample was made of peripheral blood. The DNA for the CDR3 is TGTGCCAGTAGTCCCCTTTCAGGGAACACTGAAGCTTTCTTT. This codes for CASSPLSGNTEAFF.